These T cell receptor beta chains were read from a single sample in a study of blood T cell repertoires in COVID-19. This table comes from immunoSEQ multiplex PCR, and its TCRdb copy is limited to in-frame clones, with some not included. The sample includes about 26,000 clones, 88% of them seen just once. Sequencing was carried out using peripheral blood. The receptors were gathered from a man between 70 and 80 years old with acute or convalescent COVID-19. Both conserved end residues are part of each CDR3. The D gene is left open where the match is weak. Clone size is not always given. Where it is, it says once, few, many or a class for expanded clones.

d_call j_call clone_size v_call cdr3_nt cdr3_aa
TRBD1 TRBJ1-2 . TRBV2 TGTGCCAGCAATCGGGACAGGGTAACTAACTATGGCTACACCTTC CASNRDRVTNYGYTF
TRBD1 TRBJ1-2 few TRBV4-3 TGCGCCAGCAGCCAAGTACTACAGGGGTCTCAAGGCTACACCTTC CASSQVLQGSQGYTF
. TRBJ1-1 . TRBV7-9 TGTGCCGGGTCGGGGGGTTTTCCCGAAGCTTTCTTT CAGSGGFPEAFF
TRBD1 TRBJ1-6 . TRBV24-1 TGTGCCACCAGTGATTCCACGGACAGGGCCCTCCACTTT CATSDSTDRALHF
TRBD1 TRBJ1-5 . TRBV4-1 TGCGCCAGCAGCCTCCGGACAGGAGATCAGCCCCAGCATTTT CASSLRTGDQPQHF
TRBD2 TRBJ2-3 . TRBV7-9 TGTGCCAGCAGGATTAGCGGGAGGGATACGCAGTATTTT CASRISGRDTQYF
. TRBJ1-5 once TRBV3-1/TRBV3-2 TGTGCCAGCAGCCAACGGGATAGCAATCAGCCCCAGCATTTT CASSQRDSNQPQHF
TRBD2 TRBJ2-7 . TRBV10-3 TGTGCCATCAGTGGAGGGGCTAGCGGATACGAGCAGTACTTC CAISGGASGYEQYF
TRBD2 TRBJ2-7 . TRBV7-3 TGTGCCAGCAGCCCTAGGACTAGCTTTGAAAATTACGAGCAGTACTTC CASSPRTSFENYEQYF
. TRBJ1-5 . TRBV3-1/TRBV3-2 TGTGCCAGCAGCCAGCGGGATGGCAATCAGCCCCAGCATTTT CASSQRDGNQPQHF
. TRBJ2-5 . TRBV2 TGTGCCAGCGGACGGGAGAGAGAGGAGACCCAGTACTTC CASGREREETQYF